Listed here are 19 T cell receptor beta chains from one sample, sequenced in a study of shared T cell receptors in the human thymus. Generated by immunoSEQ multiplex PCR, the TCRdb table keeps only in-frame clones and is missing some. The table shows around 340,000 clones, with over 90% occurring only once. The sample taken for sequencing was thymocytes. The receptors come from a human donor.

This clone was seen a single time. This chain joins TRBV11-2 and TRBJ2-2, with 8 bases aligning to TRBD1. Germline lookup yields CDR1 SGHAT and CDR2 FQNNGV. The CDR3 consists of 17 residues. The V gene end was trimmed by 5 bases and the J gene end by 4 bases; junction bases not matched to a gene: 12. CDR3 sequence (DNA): TGTGCCAGCAGCCATCAACCGGGACAGGAGTCCACCGGGGAGCTGTTTTTT. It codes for CASSHQPGQESTGELFF.

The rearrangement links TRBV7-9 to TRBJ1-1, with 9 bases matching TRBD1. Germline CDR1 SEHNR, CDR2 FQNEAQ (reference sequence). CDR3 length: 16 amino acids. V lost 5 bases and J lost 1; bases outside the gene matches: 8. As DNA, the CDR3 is TGTGCCAGCAGCCTTTCAGGGACAGGGTCGAACACTGAAGCTTTCTTT. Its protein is CASSLSGTGSNTEAFF. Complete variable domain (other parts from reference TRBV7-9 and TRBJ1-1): DTGVSQNPRHKITKRGQNVTFRCDPISEHNRLYWYRQTLGQGPEFLTYFQNEAQLEKSRLLSDRFSAERPKGSFSTLEIQRTEQGDSAMYLCASSLSGTGSNTEAFFGQGTRLTVV.

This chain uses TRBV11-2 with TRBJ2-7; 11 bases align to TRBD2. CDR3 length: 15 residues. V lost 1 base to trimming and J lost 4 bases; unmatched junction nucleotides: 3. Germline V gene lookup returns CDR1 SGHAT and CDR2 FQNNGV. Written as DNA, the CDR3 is TGTGCCAGCAGCTTAGGACTAGCGGGACGATACGAGCAGTACTTC. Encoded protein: CASSLGLAGRYEQYF.

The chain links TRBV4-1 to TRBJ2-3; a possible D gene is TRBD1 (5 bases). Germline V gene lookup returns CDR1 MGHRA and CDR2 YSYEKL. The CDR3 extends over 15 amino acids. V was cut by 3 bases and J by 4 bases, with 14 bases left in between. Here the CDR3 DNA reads TGCGCCAGCAGCCACCCAAGGGGAAAAGCAGATACGCAGTATTTT. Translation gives CASSHPRGKADTQYF.

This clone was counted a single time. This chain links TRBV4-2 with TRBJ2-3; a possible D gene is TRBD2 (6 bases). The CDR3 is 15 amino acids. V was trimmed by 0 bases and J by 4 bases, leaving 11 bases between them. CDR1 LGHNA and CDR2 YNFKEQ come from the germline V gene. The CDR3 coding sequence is TGTGCCAGCAGCCAAGATTGGCGGGACGCAGATACGCAGTATTTT. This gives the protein CASSQDWRDADTQYF.

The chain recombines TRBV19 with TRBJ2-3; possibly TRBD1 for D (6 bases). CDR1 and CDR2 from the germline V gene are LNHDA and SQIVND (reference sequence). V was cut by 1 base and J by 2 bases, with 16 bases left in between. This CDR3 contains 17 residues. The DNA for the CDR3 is TGTGCCAGTAGTATAGCCCCCGGGACACCAGACACAGATACGCAGTATTTT. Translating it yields CASSIAPGTPDTDTQYF.

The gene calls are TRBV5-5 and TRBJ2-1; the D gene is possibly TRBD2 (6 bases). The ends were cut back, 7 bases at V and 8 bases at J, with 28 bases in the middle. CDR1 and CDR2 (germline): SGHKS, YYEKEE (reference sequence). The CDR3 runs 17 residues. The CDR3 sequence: CASGLPRLGVPCYEQFF. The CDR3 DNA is TGTGCCAGCGGACTACCACGGCTCGGGGTTCCGTGCTATGAGCAGTTCTTC.

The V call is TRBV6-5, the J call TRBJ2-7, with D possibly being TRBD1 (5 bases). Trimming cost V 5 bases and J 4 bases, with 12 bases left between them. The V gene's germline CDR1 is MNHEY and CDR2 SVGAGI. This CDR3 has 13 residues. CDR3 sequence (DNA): TGTGCCAGCAGTCCTCCAGGGCAGTACGAGCAGTACTTC. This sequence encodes CASSPPGQYEQYF.

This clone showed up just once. The DNA for the CDR3 is TGTGCCAGCAGTCTCTACAGGGCCGGGGAGCTGTTTTTT. It specifies CASSLYRAGELFF. The chain carries TRBV28 and TRBJ2-2; the D gene is possibly TRBD1 (6 bases). Germline V CDR1 and CDR2: MDHEN, SYDVKM. This CDR3 has 13 residues. V shed 5 bases and J shed 6 bases, with 10 bases lying between them.

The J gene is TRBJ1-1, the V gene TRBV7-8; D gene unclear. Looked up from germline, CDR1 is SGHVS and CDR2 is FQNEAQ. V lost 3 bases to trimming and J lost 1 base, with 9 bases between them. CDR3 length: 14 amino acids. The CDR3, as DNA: TGTGCCAGCAGCTTCAGCGTTAGGAACACTGAAGCTTTCTTT. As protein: CASSFSVRNTEAFF.

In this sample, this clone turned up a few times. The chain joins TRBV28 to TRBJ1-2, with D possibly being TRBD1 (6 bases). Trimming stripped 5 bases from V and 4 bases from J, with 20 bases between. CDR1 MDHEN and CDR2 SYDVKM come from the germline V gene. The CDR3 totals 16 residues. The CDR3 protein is CASSAPPGAVGYGYTF. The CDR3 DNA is TGTGCCAGCAGTGCCCCCCCAGGGGCGGTTGGCTATGGCTACACCTTC.

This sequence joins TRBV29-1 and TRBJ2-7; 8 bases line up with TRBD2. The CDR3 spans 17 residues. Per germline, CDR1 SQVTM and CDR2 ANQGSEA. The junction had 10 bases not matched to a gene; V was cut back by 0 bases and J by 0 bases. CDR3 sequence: CSVEDRRTSLNSYEQYF. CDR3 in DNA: TGCAGCGTTGAAGATCGGAGGACTAGCCTAAACTCCTACGAGCAGTACTTC.

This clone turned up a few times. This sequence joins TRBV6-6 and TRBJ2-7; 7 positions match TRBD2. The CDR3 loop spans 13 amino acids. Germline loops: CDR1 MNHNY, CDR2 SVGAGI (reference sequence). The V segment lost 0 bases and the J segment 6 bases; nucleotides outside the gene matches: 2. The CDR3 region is CASSYSTSSEQYF. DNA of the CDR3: TGTGCCAGCAGTTACTCGACTAGCAGCGAGCAGTACTTC.

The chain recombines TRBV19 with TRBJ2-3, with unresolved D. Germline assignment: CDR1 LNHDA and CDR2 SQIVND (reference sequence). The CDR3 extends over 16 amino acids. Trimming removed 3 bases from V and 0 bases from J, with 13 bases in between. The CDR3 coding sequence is TGTGCCAGTAGTATCCCCGGTGCGGCCAGCACAGATACGCAGTATTTT. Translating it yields CASSIPGAASTDTQYF.

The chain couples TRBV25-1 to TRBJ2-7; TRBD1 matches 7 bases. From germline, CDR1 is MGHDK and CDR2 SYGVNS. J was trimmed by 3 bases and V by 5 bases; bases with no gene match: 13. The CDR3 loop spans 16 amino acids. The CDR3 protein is CASSPPGQLDDYEQYF. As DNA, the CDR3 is TGTGCCAGCAGTCCCCCGGGACAGCTGGATGACTACGAGCAGTACTTC.

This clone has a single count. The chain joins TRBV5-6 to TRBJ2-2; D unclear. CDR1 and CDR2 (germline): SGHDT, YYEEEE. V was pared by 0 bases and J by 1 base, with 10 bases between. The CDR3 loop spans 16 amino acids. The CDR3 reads CASSLGLPRNTGELFF. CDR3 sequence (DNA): TGTGCCAGCAGCTTGGGATTGCCCAGGAACACCGGGGAGCTGTTTTTT.

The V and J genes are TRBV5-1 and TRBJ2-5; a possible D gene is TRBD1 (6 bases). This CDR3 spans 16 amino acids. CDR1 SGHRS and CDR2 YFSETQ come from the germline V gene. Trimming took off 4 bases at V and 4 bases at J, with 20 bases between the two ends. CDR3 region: CASSHGPCGQIETQYF. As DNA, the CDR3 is TGCGCCAGCAGCCACGGGCCGTGTGGACAGATAGAGACCCAGTACTTC.

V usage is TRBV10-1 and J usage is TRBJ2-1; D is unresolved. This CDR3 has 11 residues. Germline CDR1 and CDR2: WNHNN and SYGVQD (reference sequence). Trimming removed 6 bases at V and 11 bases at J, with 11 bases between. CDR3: CASSPGGQQFF. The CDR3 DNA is TGCGCCAGCAGCCCCGGCGGCCAGCAGTTCTTC.

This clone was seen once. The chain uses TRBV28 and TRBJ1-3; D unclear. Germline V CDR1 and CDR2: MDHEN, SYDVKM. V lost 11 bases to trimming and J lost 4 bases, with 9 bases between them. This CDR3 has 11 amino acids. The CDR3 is CACEYGNTIYF. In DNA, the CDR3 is TGTGCCTGCGAATACGGAAACACCATATATTTT.